Listed here are 18 T cell receptor beta chains from one sample, sequenced in a study of T cell responses to AZD1222 COVID-19 vaccine. Assay: immunoSEQ multiplex PCR; the TCRdb copy retains only in-frame clones and omits some. The sample includes fewer than 110,000 clones, approximately 89% of them seen just once. Sequences were derived from peripheral blood, sampled 28 days after the second AZD1222 dose. The source is an adult who received the AZD1222 COVID-19 vaccine.

The chain is built from TRBV28 and TRBJ2-6; possible D gene TRBD2, 5 bases. The CDR3 extends over 16 amino acids. Per the germline V gene, CDR1 is MDHEN and CDR2 is SYDVKM. Trimming removed 7 bases from V and 1 base from J, with 14 bases in between. CDR3 residues: CASTSPGRSGANVLTF. The CDR3 coding sequence is TGTGCCAGCACCTCGCCGGGGAGATCTGGGGCCAACGTCCTGACTTTC.

The V and J genes are TRBV4-3 and TRBJ2-1, with D unresolved. Germline V lookup: CDR1 LGHNA, CDR2 YSLEER. V dropped 4 bases and J dropped 7 bases, with 17 bases sitting between them. CDR3 size: 15 residues. The DNA of the CDR3 is TGCGCCAGCAGCCTTAGAGATTGGGATGGGAATGAGCAGTTCTTC. It yields the protein CASSLRDWDGNEQFF.

The J gene is TRBJ2-7, the V gene TRBV19, with 10 bases identical to TRBD1. The ends lost 5 bases at V and 7 bases at J; junction bases unmatched: 8. The CDR3 length is 14 residues. Germline V gene data show CDR1 as LNHDA and CDR2 as SQIVND (reference sequence). The CDR3 nucleotides are TGTGCCAGTAGTGACGGACAGGGGGTGAAGGAGCAGTACTTC. It is translated as CASSDGQGVKEQYF.

V is TRBV9 and J is TRBJ2-5; D may be TRBD1 (6 bases). There are 14 residues in the CDR3. Germline-derived CDR1 and CDR2 are SGDLS and YYNGEE. Trimming pared 3 bases from V and 7 bases from J, leaving 16 bases between. CDR3 protein: CASSASGTSGTQYF. The CDR3 DNA reads TGTGCCAGCAGCGCATCCGGGACATCGGGGACCCAGTACTTC.

The chain couples TRBV6-1 to TRBJ2-5; TRBD2 matches 11 bases. This CDR3 is 19 amino acids long. Germline V gives CDR1 MNHNS, CDR2 SASEGT. J was trimmed by 1 base and V by 1 base; bases with no gene match: 11. CDR3 nucleotide sequence: TGTGCCAGCAGTGAAGTCGGGCTAGCGGGGGGCCTAATCCAAGAGACCCAGTACTTC. Protein: CASSEVGLAGGLIQETQYF.

The chain employs TRBV5-1 and TRBJ2-7; 7 bases are shared with TRBD2. Trimming took 0 bases from V and 2 from J; bases not matched to a gene: 5. The CDR3 covers 15 residues. Germline assignment: CDR1 SGHRS and CDR2 YFSETQ. The CDR3 protein is CASSLVSSGAYEQYF. CDR3 nucleotides: TGCGCCAGCAGCTTGGTTTCTAGCGGAGCCTACGAGCAGTACTTC.

The chain recombines TRBV24-1 with TRBJ2-3; D perhaps matches TRBD2 (5 bases). The germline gives CDR1 KGHDR, CDR2 SFDVKD. This CDR3 is 15 amino acids long. The V and J ends lost 6 bases and 3 bases respectively, with 15 bases between them. The CDR3 sequence: CATSPPGLGTDTQYF. DNA for the CDR3: TGTGCCACCAGTCCTCCGGGGTTAGGTACAGATACGCAGTATTTT.

This chain uses TRBV30 with TRBJ1-4, with D tentatively TRBD1 (5 bases). CDR3 length: 13 residues. CDR1 and CDR2 from the germline V gene are GTSNPN and SVGIG (reference sequence). V was pared by 1 base and J by 8 bases, with 11 bases between. CDR3 sequence: CAWSARRGEKLFF. The DNA for the CDR3 is TGTGCCTGGAGTGCGCGGCGGGGGGAAAAACTGTTTTTT.

The table lists this clone with a count of one. The chain carries TRBV5-1 and TRBJ2-1; 11 bases align to TRBD2. Per germline, CDR1 SGHRS and CDR2 YFSETQ. This CDR3 region has 16 residues. The J segment lost 5 bases and the V segment lost 6 bases, leaving 10 bases of the junction unmatched. CDR3 in amino acids: CASTFSGTSGDNEQFF. DNA of the CDR3: TGCGCCAGCACCTTCTCCGGGACTAGCGGTGACAATGAGCAGTTCTTC.

The chain is built from TRBV28 and TRBJ1-5; D is ambiguous. Deletions cut 7 bases from V and 9 bases from J, with 16 bases between. The CDR3 loop spans 13 amino acids. Germline CDR1 and CDR2: MDHEN and SYDVKM. In nucleotides, the CDR3 is TGTGCCAGCACCCCGGGCAGCATATGGCCCCAGCATTTT. It translates to CASTPGSIWPQHF.

This chain's CDR3 is CASSLEGDTQYF. Written as DNA, the CDR3 is TGTGCCAGCAGCCTCGAAGGGGATACGCAGTATTTT. The genes are TRBV4-2 and TRBJ2-3; D is unresolved. The CDR3 runs 12 residues. Trimming took 4 bases from V and 6 from J, leaving 8 bases between them. CDR1 and CDR2 from the germline V gene are LGHNA and YNFKEQ.

The chain employs TRBV7-6 and TRBJ1-2; TRBD1 matches 11 bases. This CDR3 has 16 amino acids. With V trimmed by 5 bases and J by 1 base, 6 bases remained unmatched. Looked up from germline, CDR1 is SGHVS and CDR2 is FNYEAQ. The CDR3 nucleotides are TGTGCCAGCAGCCCGGGACAGGGGGGCAGTAACTATGGCTACACCTTC. It specifies CASSPGQGGSNYGYTF.

This rearrangement joins TRBV19 to TRBJ2-1; a possible D gene is TRBD1 (6 bases). The CDR3 length is 15 residues. Trimming shortened V by 6 bases and J by 0 bases, and 12 bases separated the two germline ends. Germline V CDR1 and CDR2: LNHDA, SQIVND (reference sequence). The CDR3 spells CASRVDRSSYNEQFF. CDR3 in DNA: TGTGCCAGTAGAGTTGACAGGAGCTCCTACAATGAGCAGTTCTTC.

The gene calls are TRBV29-1 and TRBJ2-2; no clear D gene. CDR1 and CDR2 from the germline V gene are SQVTM and ANQGSEA. Trimming cost V 7 bases and J 1 base, with 13 bases left between them. The CDR3 runs to 14 residues. In DNA, the CDR3 is TGCAGCGCCGGAGATGTGGGGAACACCGGGGAGCTGTTTTTT. As protein: CSAGDVGNTGELFF.

The chain recombines TRBV7-3 with TRBJ2-1, with a weak D call TRBD2 (6 bases). CDR1 and CDR2 (germline): SGHTA, FQGTGA. CDR3 size: 15 residues. Trimming took off 1 base at V and 3 bases at J, with 10 bases between the two ends. CDR3 sequence (DNA): TGTGCCAGCAGCTTAATGGGACTGTTCTACAATGAGCAGTTCTTC. Translation: CASSLMGLFYNEQFF.

The chain uses TRBV27 and TRBJ1-4; 7 nucleotides line up with TRBD1. With V trimmed by 5 bases and J by 4 bases, 7 bases remained unmatched. This CDR3 spans 15 amino acids. The germline V gene encodes CDR1 MNHEY and CDR2 SMNVEV (reference sequence). CDR3 loop: CASSMTGSVNEKLFF. CDR3 DNA sequence: TGTGCCAGCAGTATGACAGGGTCCGTTAATGAAAAACTGTTTTTT.

The chain combines TRBV4-2 with TRBJ2-1; D may be TRBD2 (5 bases). V shed 2 bases and J shed 1 base, with 9 bases lying between them. This CDR3 has 15 amino acids. Germline V gives CDR1 LGHNA, CDR2 YNFKEQ. In nucleotides, the CDR3 is TGTGCCAGCAGCCAATCCCCGGGATCCTACAATGAGCAGTTCTTC. Its translation is CASSQSPGSYNEQFF.

The genes are TRBV7-8 and TRBJ1-1; unclear D gene. Per germline, CDR1 SGHVS and CDR2 FQNEAQ. The CDR3 loop spans 12 amino acids. The V end lost 1 base, the J end lost 3 bases, and 3 bases lay between the germline ends. The CDR3 is CASSLVYTEAFF. The CDR3 coding sequence is TGTGCCAGCAGCTTAGTCTACACTGAAGCTTTCTTT.